The next 2 T cell receptor beta chains were all read from a single sample in a study of cytomegalovirus exposure and HLA in healthy donors. A multiplex PCR was run with 60 Vbeta primers and 13 Jbeta primers. The assay was immunoSEQ multiplex PCR, and TCRdb's table has in-frame clones only and misses some. The repertoire table contains over 55,000 clones. The sequenced sample was PBMCs. The receptors here all came from a male donor in good health and CMV-seronegative.

J is TRBJ2-5 and V is TRBV6-1; TRBD1 matches at 9 bases. The J call is in doubt because the DNA end fits TRBJ2-7 better. The CDR3 runs to 14 residues. CDR1 MNHNS and CDR2 SASEGT come from the germline V gene. CDR3 in DNA: TGTGCCAGCAGTCCGGGACAGGGAGCCTACGAGCAGTACTTC. This codes for CASSPGQGAYEQYF.

The genes are TRBV6-1 and TRBJ1-3; D perhaps matches TRBD1 (6 bases). Trimming removed 6 bases from V and 4 bases from J, with 13 bases in between. From germline, CDR1 is MNHNS and CDR2 SASEGT. The CDR3 length is 14 residues. Here the CDR3 DNA reads TGTGCCAGCAGACAGGGTAACCTCGGAAACACCATATATTTT. Its protein product is CASRQGNLGNTIYF.